The T cell receptor (beta chain) under discussion was sequenced for a study of human T cells and chemical hapten exposure. This clonotype was seen more than once but under ten times. The time point here: patch test 3, about 24 weeks after DPC sensitization. The treatment: therapeutic diphenylcyclopropenone sensitization with weekly scalp DPC. TCRdb independently ran MiXCR on the RACE reads; one entry per CDR3 protein. This table has roughly 200,000 distinct CDR3 sequences, around 25% appearing once. The germline V gene encodes CDR1 SGHVS and CDR2 FQNEAQ. The CDR3 consists of 16 residues. V dropped 4 bases and J dropped 0; count of bases not matched to a gene: 6.

The chain couples TRBV7-8 to TRBJ1-1, with 9 bases matching TRBD1. The receptor's source is a woman in her forties with alopecia areata. Some clones in this sample may be carry-over from other donors' samples. The sample consisted of whole blood, taken in connection with sensitization to the hapten diphenylcyclopropenone (DPC). This CDR3 is CASSSRTGVMNTEAFF. CDR3 sequence (DNA): TGTGCCAGCAGCTCCAGGACAGGGGTAATGAACACTGAAGCTTTCTTT.